This TCR beta chain was found in a study of shared clonotypes between healthy human individuals. For the study at large: Samples came from a couple of female and three male donors aged 18 to 49. Overall study findings and caveats: The study sampled only blood, and tissue repertoires likely differ. Clonotypes that were shared across a handful of donors made up around 5% of naive CD4 clonotypes. Although depth was large, rarefaction showed that sequencing of the sorted subsets was incomplete.

Of note for this clone: Its antigen remains unknown.

Produced via immunoSEQ multiplex PCR; TCRdb's table is partial and in-frame only. The sample shows about 1 million clones, more than 65% of them seen only once. The CDR3 runs to 13 residues. The germline CDR1 and CDR2 sequences are SNHLY and FYNNEI. V shed 8 bases, J shed 6 bases, and the junction held 5 bases outside the gene matches. What was sequenced was memory CD4+ T cells sorted from blood. Regarding subset: CD45RA-negative fraction. The chain is built from TRBV2 and TRBJ1-2, with TRBD1 matching 11 bases. This TCR came from a young man in good health. Written as DNA, the CDR3 is TGTGCCAGCCGGGACAGGGGGATGGATGGCTACACCTTC. Protein product: CASRDRGMDGYTF.